A single sample is the source of the 21 T cell receptor beta chains below, sequenced in a study of T cell changes during pregnancy in multiple sclerosis. Measured with immunoSEQ multiplex PCR; TCRdb has only the in-frame clones, and not every one. Among about 60,000 clones listed, over 95% were seen once. The sample was CD8+ T cells from peripheral blood mononuclear cells, taken after pregnancy. The receptors stem from a female donor with multiple sclerosis, enrolled in a pregnancy study.

The V gene is TRBV27, the J gene TRBJ2-1; D gene ambiguous. The CDR3 length is 14 residues. V was pared by 0 bases and J by 0 bases, with 3 bases between. Germline lookup yields CDR1 MNHEY and CDR2 SMNVEV (reference sequence). The CDR3 nucleotides read TGTGCCAGCAGTTTATCCCTCTCCTACAATGAGCAGTTCTTC. This translates into CASSLSLSYNEQFF.

The V call is TRBV11-2, the J call TRBJ2-7; 12 bases match TRBD2. V was clipped by 3 bases and J by 2 bases; unmatched bases: 5. The germline gives CDR1 SGHAT, CDR2 FQNNGV. This CDR3 spans 16 amino acids. This CDR3 reads CASSFLAGGSPYEQYF. In nucleotides, the CDR3 is TGTGCCAGCAGCTTTCTAGCGGGAGGGTCCCCCTACGAGCAGTACTTC.

The V gene is TRBV29-1, the J gene TRBJ2-2; no clear D gene. The CDR3 covers 13 residues. The V gene's germline CDR1 is SQVTM and CDR2 ANQGSEA. The ends were cut back, 2 bases at V and 2 bases at J, with 6 bases in the middle. CDR3 DNA sequence: TGCAGCGTTGAATCAGAAAACACCGGGGAGCTGTTTTTT. Protein product: CSVESENTGELFF.

The J gene is TRBJ2-1, the V gene TRBV27; 7 bases map to TRBD1. The germline V gene encodes CDR1 MNHEY and CDR2 SMNVEV (reference sequence). J gave up 2 bases and V 5 bases, and 9 bases lay outside the gene matches. The CDR3 spans 16 residues. The CDR3 DNA reads as TGTGCCAGCAGTCCATTGACAGGGCTCCCCTACAATGAGCAGTTCTTC. Translating gives CASSPLTGLPYNEQFF.

The J gene is TRBJ2-2, the V gene TRBV13, with a tentative D call TRBD2 (6 bases). Trimming shortened V by 3 bases and J by 7 bases, and 12 bases separated the two germline ends. From germline, CDR1 is PRHDT and CDR2 FYEKMQ (reference sequence). This CDR3 comprises 14 residues. The CDR3 protein is CASSFYARGGELFF. The CDR3 DNA reads as TGTGCCAGCAGCTTTTACGCGCGGGGCGGGGAGCTGTTTTTT.

The V and J genes are TRBV9 and TRBJ1-2, with 8 nucleotides matching TRBD1. J was trimmed by 8 bases and V by 2 bases; bases with no gene match: 11. CDR3 length: 15 amino acids. Germline loops: CDR1 SGDLS, CDR2 YYNGEE. In nucleotides, the CDR3 is TGTGCCAGCAGCGTCACCGGGACAGGCTTCGAGGGCTACACCTTC. Translation: CASSVTGTGFEGYTF.

The genes are TRBV19 and TRBJ2-5; TRBD1 agrees at 10 bases. The CDR3 covers 16 residues. V lost 6 bases, J lost 5 bases, and 12 bases stayed unmatched. In germline, CDR1 is LNHDA, CDR2 SQIVND (reference sequence). As DNA, the CDR3 is TGTGCCAGTAGCCTAACCGGGACAGGGGTCGGGGAGACCCAGTACTTC. It codes for CASSLTGTGVGETQYF.

The chain combines TRBV2 with TRBJ1-1; the match to TRBD1 covers 12 bases. The germline V gene has CDR1 SNHLY and CDR2 FYNNEI. CDR3 length equals 15 residues. V was pared by 8 bases and J by 11 bases, with 15 bases of the junction left unmatched. In DNA form, the CDR3 reads TGTGCCAGCTGGGGTAGGGGACAGGGGGCTTCGGGGGCTTTCTTT. Its translation is CASWGRGQGASGAFF.

The CDR3 spells CASSPNDPSGRKTQYF. CDR3 sequence (DNA): TGTGCCAGCAGCCCGAACGACCCTAGCGGGAGAAAGACCCAGTACTTC. The chain is built from TRBV7-8 and TRBJ2-5; 10 nucleotides agree with TRBD2. The CDR3 loop spans 16 amino acids. CDR1 SGHVS and CDR2 FQNEAQ come from the germline V gene. With 5 bases clipped from V and 6 bases from J, the junction kept 12 bases outside the gene matches. Complete variable domain (other parts from reference TRBV7-8 and TRBJ2-5): GAGVSQSPRYKVAKRGQDVALRCDPISGHVSLFWYQQALGQGPEFLTYFQNEAQLDKSGLPSDRFFAERPEGSVSTLKIQRTQQEDSAVYLCASSPNDPSGRKTQYFGPGTRLLVL.

The J gene is TRBJ2-7, the V gene TRBV19; a weak D match, TRBD2 (6 bases). CDR3 size: 14 residues. Germline values: CDR1 LNHDA, CDR2 SQIVND (reference sequence). The ends were cut back, 3 bases at V and 2 bases at J, with 11 bases in the middle. The CDR3 DNA follows: TGTGCCAGTAGTATTTTCGGAGGGGCCTACGAGCAGTACTTC. It yields the protein CASSIFGGAYEQYF.

This clone has only one observation. The rearrangement uses TRBV27 and TRBJ2-7; no clear D. Deletions cut 2 bases from V and 6 bases from J, with 11 bases between. Germline V gives CDR1 MNHEY, CDR2 SMNVEV (reference sequence). The CDR3 totals 13 residues. CDR3 sequence (DNA): TGTGCCAGCAGTTTAAATCGTGGCGGCGAGCAGTACTTC. This encodes CASSLNRGGEQYF.

The chain combines TRBV28 with TRBJ2-4, with 9 positions matching TRBD1. The trim removed 4 bases at V and 3 bases at J, leaving 4 bases unmatched. CDR1 and CDR2 (germline): MDHEN, SYDVKM. The CDR3 is 15 amino acids. CDR3 residues: CASSSRTGVKNIQYF. The CDR3 DNA sequence: TGTGCCAGCAGTTCCAGGACAGGGGTCAAAAACATTCAGTACTTC.

In this sample, this clone turned up once. The rearrangement uses TRBV7-3 and TRBJ2-3; 12 nucleotides agree with TRBD2. The CDR3 has 16 amino acids. Germline V lookup: CDR1 SGHTA, CDR2 FQGTGA. Trimming took 4 bases from V and 5 from J; bases not matched to a gene: 7. As DNA, the CDR3 is TGTGCCAGCAGCTCCCTAGCGGGAGGGCCTGGAGATACGCAGTATTTT. This translates into CASSSLAGGPGDTQYF.

This clone was detected once. V is TRBV19 and J is TRBJ1-1, with 8 positions matching TRBD1. CDR1 is LNHDA, CDR2 SQIVND, per germline (reference sequence). This CDR3 region has 15 residues. V shed 10 bases, J shed 0 bases, and the junction held 10 bases outside the gene matches. Here the CDR3 reads CATSPTGALNTEAFF. Written as DNA, the CDR3 is TGTGCCACCTCACCGACAGGGGCCTTGAACACTGAAGCTTTCTTT. The whole variable domain, remainder taken from reference TRBV19 and TRBJ1-1, is DGGITQSPKYLFRKEGQNVTLSCEQNLNHDAMYWYRQDPGQGLRLIYYSQIVNDFQKGDIAEGYSVSREKKESFPLTVTSAQKNPTAFYLCATSPTGALNTEAFFGQGTRLTVV.

The gene calls are TRBV4-1 and TRBJ2-1; TRBD2 aligns across 8 bases. CDR3 size: 12 residues. V shed 4 bases, J shed 9 bases, and the junction held 2 bases outside the gene matches. Germline V gives CDR1 MGHRA, CDR2 YSYEKL. The CDR3 loop reads CASSPTSAEQFF. DNA for the CDR3: TGCGCCAGCAGCCCGACTAGCGCTGAGCAGTTCTTC.

In the case of this clone: Compared with germline, one end of the junction differs, possibly owing to a read error. The chain carries TRBV2 and TRBJ2-7, with TRBD1 matching 10 bases. Germline CDR1 SNHLY, CDR2 FYNNEI. The CDR3 loop spans 16 amino acids. This CDR3 is CASSGSPTGGSHEQYF. DNA of the CDR3: TGTGCCAGCAGTGGGAGCCCGACAGGGGGCTCCCACGAGCAGTACTTC.

The chain joins TRBV28 to TRBJ1-5; D is ambiguous. CDR1 and CDR2 (germline): MDHEN, SYDVKM. The CDR3 covers 12 residues. V dropped 3 bases and J dropped 9 bases, with 9 bases sitting between them. CDR3 sequence: CASSLFSLPQHF. The CDR3 region has the DNA TGTGCCAGCAGTTTGTTTTCCCTGCCCCAGCATTTT.

This chain joins TRBV7-2 and TRBJ2-7; a weak D match, TRBD2 (6 bases). The ends were cut back, 0 bases at V and 3 bases at J, with 15 bases in the middle. The CDR3 extends over 16 amino acids. Germline CDR1 and CDR2: SGHTA and FQGNSA. CDR3: CASSLAGRDSYYEQYF. Written as DNA, the CDR3 is TGTGCCAGCAGCTTAGCGGGACGGGACTCCTACTACGAGCAGTACTTC.

V gene TRBV9 combines with J gene TRBJ1-5; no clear D gene. The germline V gene encodes CDR1 SGDLS and CDR2 YYNGEE. Trimming removed 5 bases from V and 1 base from J, with 10 bases in between. The CDR3 covers 14 residues. The CDR3 sequence: CASSSSGSNQPQHF. The CDR3 bases are TGTGCCAGCAGTAGCTCGGGGAGCAATCAGCCCCAGCATTTT.

The V call is TRBV18, the J call TRBJ2-1, with D possibly TRBD1 on 6 matching bases. Germline V CDR1 and CDR2: KGHSH, LQKENI. The CDR3 runs to 15 residues. Deletions cut 2 bases from V and 0 bases from J, with 8 bases between. CDR3 nucleotide sequence: TGTGCCAGCTCACCAGGACAGAGCTCCTACAATGAGCAGTTCTTC. It yields the protein CASSPGQSSYNEQFF.

This CDR3 reads CATSDRGRYEQYF. The CDR3 nucleotides read TGTGCCACCTCGGACAGGGGTAGGTACGAGCAGTACTTC. The chain couples TRBV13 to TRBJ2-7; 9 bases align to TRBD1. With V trimmed by 10 bases and J by 4 bases, 8 bases remained unmatched. The CDR3 extends over 13 amino acids. CDR1 PRHDT and CDR2 FYEKMQ come from the germline V gene (reference sequence).